This TCR beta chain was recovered during a study of blood T cell repertoires in COVID-19. Overall study: The United States, Italy and Spain supplied acute and convalescent COVID-19 samples. PBMCs, B-cell-depleted T cells, or T cells were the source of the cDNA or gDNA that made up the material.

Authors' analysis steps: Cell counts per sample came from amplifying reference gene primers. Using immunoSEQ multiplex PCR, the repertoire was profiled, and TCRdb retains in-frame clones only, with some absent. The V and J calls and clone size come from that table; D and trimming were worked out from the DNA. This repertoire shows roughly 250,000 clones, approximately 90% found once; its top ten account for around 6.9%. The CDR3 has 15 residues. Trimming cost V 7 bases and J 4 bases; bases outside gene matches: 9. Germline lookup yields CDR1 MDHEN and CDR2 SYDVKM. Input material: peripheral blood. This TCR was sampled from a man aged 60 to 69 who had recovered from COVID-19. This chain uses TRBV28 with TRBJ1-5; 8 bases are a match to TRBD1. The DNA for the CDR3 is TGTGCCAGCACTTCACAGGGGGAGTATAATCAGCCCCAGCATTTT. Amino acid sequence: CASTSQGEYNQPQHF.